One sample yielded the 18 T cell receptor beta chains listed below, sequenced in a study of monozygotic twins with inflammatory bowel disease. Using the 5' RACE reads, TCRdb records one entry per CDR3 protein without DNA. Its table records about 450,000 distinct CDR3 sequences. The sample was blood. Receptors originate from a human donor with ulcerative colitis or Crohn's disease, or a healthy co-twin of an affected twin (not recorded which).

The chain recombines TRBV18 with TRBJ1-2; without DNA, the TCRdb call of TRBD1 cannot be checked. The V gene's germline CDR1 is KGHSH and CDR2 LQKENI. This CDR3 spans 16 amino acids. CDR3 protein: CASSPTRTGGDYGYTF.

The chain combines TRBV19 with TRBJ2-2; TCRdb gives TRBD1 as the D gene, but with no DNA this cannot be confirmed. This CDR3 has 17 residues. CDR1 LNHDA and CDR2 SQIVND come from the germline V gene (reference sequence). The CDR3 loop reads CASSTDHRRTQTGELFF. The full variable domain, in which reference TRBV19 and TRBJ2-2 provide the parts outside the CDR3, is DGGITQSPKYLFRKEGQNVTLSCEQNLNHDAMYWYRQDPGQGLRLIYYSQIVNDFQKGDIAEGYSVSREKKESFPLTVTSAQKNPTAFYLCASSTDHRRTQTGELFFGEGSRLTVL.

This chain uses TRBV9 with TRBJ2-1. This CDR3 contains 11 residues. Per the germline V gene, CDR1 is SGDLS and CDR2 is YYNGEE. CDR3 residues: CASSGNRGQFF. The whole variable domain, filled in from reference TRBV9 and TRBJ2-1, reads DSGVTQTPKHLITATGQRVTLRCSPRSGDLSVYWYQQSLDQGLQFLIQYYNGEERAKGNILERFSAQQFPDLHSELNLSSLELGDSALYFCASSGNRGQFFGPGTRLTVL.

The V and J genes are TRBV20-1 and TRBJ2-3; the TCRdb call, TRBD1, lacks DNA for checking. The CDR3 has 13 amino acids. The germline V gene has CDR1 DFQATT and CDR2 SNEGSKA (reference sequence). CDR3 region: CSAQRGDTDTQYF.

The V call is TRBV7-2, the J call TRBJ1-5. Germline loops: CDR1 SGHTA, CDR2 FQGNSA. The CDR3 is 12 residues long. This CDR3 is CASSLPSGPQHF.

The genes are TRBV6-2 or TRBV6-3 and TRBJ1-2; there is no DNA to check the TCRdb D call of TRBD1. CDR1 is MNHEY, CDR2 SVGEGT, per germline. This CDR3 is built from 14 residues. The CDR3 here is CASSWIGGGYGYTF.

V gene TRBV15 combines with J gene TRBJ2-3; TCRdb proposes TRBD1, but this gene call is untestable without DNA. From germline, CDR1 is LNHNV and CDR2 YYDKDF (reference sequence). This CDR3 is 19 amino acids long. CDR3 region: CATSRPGGRGGIFKDTQYF.

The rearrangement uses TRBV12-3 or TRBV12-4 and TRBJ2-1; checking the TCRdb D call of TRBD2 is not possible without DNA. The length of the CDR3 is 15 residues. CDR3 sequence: CASSLLGLTYNEQFF.

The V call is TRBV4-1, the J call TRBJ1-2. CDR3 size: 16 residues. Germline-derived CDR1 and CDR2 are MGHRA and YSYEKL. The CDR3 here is CASSPDPTVLNYGYTF.

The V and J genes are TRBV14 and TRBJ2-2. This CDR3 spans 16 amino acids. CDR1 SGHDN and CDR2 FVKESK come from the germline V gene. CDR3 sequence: CASSQGIGANTGELFF.

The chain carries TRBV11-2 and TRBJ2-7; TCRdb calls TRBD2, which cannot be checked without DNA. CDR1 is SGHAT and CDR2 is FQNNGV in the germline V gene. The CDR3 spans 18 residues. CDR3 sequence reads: CASSPPPTSGERPYEQYF.

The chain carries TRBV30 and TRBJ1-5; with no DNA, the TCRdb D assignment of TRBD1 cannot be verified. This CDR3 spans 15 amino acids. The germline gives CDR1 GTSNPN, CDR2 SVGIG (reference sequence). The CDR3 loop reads CAWNPGGKRNQPQHF.

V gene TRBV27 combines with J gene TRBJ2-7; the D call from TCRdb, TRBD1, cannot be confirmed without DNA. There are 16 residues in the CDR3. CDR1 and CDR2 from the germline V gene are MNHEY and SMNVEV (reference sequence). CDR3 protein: CASSLIAGASSYEQYF.

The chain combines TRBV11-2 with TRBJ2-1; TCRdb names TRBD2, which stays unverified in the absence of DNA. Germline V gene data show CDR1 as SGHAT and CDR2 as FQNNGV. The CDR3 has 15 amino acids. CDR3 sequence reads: CASTSSGGSYNEQFF. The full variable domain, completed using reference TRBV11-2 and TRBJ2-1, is EAGVAQSPRYKIIEKRQSVAFWCNPISGHATLYWYQQILGQGPKLLIQFQNNGVVDDSQLPKDRFSAERLKGVDSTLKIQPAKLEDSAVYLCASTSSGGSYNEQFFGPGTRLTVL.

CDR3 loop: CSAGLTGRETQYF. The genes are TRBV29-1 and TRBJ2-5; no DNA is available, so the TRBD1 call from TCRdb remains unchecked. Germline values: CDR1 SQVTM, CDR2 ANQGSEA. CDR3 length equals 13 residues.

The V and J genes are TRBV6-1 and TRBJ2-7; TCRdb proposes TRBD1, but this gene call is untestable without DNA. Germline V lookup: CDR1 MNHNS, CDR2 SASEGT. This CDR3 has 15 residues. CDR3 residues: CATRKGGQGAYEQYF.

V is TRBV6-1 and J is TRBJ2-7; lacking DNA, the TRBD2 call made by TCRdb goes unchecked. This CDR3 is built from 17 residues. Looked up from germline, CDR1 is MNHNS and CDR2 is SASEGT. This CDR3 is CASTPSTSGATSYEQYF.

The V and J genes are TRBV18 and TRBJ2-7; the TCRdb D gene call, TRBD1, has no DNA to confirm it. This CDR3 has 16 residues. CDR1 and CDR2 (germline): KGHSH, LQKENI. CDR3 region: CASSTYSDTWSDEQYF.